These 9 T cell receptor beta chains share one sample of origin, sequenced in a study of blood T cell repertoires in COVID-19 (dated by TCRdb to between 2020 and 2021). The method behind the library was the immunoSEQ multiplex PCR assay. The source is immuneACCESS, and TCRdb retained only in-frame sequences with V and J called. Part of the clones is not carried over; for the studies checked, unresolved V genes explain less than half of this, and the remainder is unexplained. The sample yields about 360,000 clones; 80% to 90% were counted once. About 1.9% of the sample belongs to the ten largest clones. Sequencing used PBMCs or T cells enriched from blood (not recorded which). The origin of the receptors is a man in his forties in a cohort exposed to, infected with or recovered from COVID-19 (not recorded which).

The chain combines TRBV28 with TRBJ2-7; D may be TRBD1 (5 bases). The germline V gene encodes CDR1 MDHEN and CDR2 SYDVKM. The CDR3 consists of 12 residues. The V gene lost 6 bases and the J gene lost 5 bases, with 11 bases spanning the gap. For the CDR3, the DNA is TGTGCCAGCAGCTGGGGCCCCCACGAGCAGTACTTC. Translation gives CASSWGPHEQYF.

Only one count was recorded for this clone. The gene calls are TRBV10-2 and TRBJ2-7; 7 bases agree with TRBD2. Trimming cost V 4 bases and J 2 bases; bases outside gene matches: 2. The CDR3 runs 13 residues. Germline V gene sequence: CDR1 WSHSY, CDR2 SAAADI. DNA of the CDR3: TGCGCCAGCAGTGGGGACTACACCTACGAGCAGTACTTC. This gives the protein CASSGDYTYEQYF.

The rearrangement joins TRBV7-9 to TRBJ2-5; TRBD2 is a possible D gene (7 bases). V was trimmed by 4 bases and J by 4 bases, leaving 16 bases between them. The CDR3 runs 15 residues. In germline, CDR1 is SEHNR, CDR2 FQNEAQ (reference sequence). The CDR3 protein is CASSSLGGGGETQYF. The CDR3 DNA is TGTGCCAGCAGCTCCCTGGGAGGGGGAGGAGAGACCCAGTACTTC.

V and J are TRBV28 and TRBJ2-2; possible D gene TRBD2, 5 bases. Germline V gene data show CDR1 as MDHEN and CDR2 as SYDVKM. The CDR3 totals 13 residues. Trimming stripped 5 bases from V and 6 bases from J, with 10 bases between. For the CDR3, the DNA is TGTGCCAGCAGTGGTGAGAGGGCCGGGGAGCTGTTTTTT. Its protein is CASSGERAGELFF.

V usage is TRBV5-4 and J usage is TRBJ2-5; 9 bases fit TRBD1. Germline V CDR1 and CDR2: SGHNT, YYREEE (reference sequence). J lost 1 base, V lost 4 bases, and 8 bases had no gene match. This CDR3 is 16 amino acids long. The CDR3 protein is CASSKGTGFTQETQYF. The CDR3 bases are TGTGCCAGCAGCAAAGGGACAGGGTTTACCCAAGAGACCCAGTACTTC.

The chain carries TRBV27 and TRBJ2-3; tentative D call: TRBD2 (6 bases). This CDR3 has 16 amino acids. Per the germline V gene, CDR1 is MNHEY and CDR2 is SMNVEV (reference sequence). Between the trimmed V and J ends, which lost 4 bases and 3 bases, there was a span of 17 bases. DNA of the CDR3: TGTGCCAGCAGTTCGGGGGTGGCAGCTACGACAGATACGCAGTATTTT. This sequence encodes CASSSGVAATTDTQYF.

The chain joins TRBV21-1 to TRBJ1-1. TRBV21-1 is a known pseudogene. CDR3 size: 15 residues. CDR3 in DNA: TGTGCCAGCAGCAAAGAATACCGGAGGGACACTGAAGCTTTCTTT. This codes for CASSKEYRRDTEAFF.

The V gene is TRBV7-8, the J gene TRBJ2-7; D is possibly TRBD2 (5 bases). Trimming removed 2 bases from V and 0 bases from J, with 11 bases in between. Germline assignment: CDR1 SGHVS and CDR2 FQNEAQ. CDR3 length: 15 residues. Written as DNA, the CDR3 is TGTGCCAGCAGCTTACGGAGCGACTACTCCTACGAGCAGTACTTC. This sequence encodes CASSLRSDYSYEQYF.

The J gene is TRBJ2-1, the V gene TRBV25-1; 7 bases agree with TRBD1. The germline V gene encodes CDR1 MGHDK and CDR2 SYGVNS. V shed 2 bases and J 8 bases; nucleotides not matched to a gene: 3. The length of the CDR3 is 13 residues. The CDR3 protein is CASSEPGTDEQFF. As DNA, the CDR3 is TGTGCCAGCAGTGAACCCGGGACAGATGAGCAGTTCTTC.